A single sample is the source of the 18 T cell receptor beta chains below, sequenced in a study of identical twins (dated by TCRdb to between 2015 and 2016). Preparation of the library involved 5' RACE. Sequencing was carried out with an Illumina HiSeq 2000. In TCRdb, the public reads were trimmed at Q25 with fastp and aligned with MiXCR, with productive beta chains retained. Here each entry gathers all rows of one CDR3 protein and keeps the most common genes and DNA. In all, the sample holds roughly 710,000 distinct CDR3 sequences, and roughly 6% of those were seen once. In total, the top ten clones hold 1.5% to 2% of the sample. Specimen: naive T cells sorted from blood. In light of the paper, this sample's cell subset or site label describes: cells isolated with a human naive T-cell isolation kit. These receptors were taken from a man aged 18-30 years in good health.

This clonotype was counted only a few times. This sequence joins TRBV27 and TRBJ2-7; TRBD1 agrees at 8 bases. Trimming at V came to 3 bases and at J to 2 bases, leaving 6 bases not matched to a gene. The CDR3 sequence is 15 residues long. From germline, CDR1 is MNHEY and CDR2 SMNVEV (reference sequence). The CDR3 region has the DNA TGTGCCAGCAGTTTCGGGACAGGTTTTCCCTACGAGCAGTACTTC. Translation gives CASSFGTGFPYEQYF.

The rearrangement uses TRBV3-1 and TRBJ2-1; 15 bases are a match to TRBD2. The CDR3 covers 15 residues. The V gene's germline CDR1 is LGHDT and CDR2 YNNKEL (reference sequence). V shed 1 base, J shed 9 bases, and the junction held 1 base outside the gene matches. CDR3 region: CASSQVGLAGGEQFF. The CDR3 DNA follows: TGTGCCAGCAGCCAAGTGGGACTAGCGGGAGGTGAGCAGTTCTTC.

This clonotype occurred many times. The chain carries TRBV20-1 and TRBJ2-1, with 7 nucleotides matching TRBD2. Germline V lookup: CDR1 DFQATT, CDR2 SNEGSKA (reference sequence). Germline trimming cut 3 bases from V and 3 bases from J; bases unmatched to any gene: 8. The CDR3 contains 15 residues. The CDR3 reads CSASSGRAVYNEQFF. CDR3 bases: TGCAGTGCTAGTAGTGGGAGGGCCGTCTACAATGAGCAGTTCTTC.

This chain uses TRBV9 with TRBJ2-1, with 11 positions matching TRBD2. CDR1 is SGDLS, CDR2 YYNGEE, per germline. V lost 4 bases and J lost 10; bases outside the gene matches: 10. This CDR3 region has 15 residues. The CDR3 DNA reads as TGTGCCAGCAGCCAAGGGACTAGCGGCGCCGGGGAGCAGTTCTTC. It translates to CASSQGTSGAGEQFF.

This clonotype was detected ten times or more. The rearrangement links TRBV24-1 to TRBJ2-5; D possibly corresponds to TRBD2 (5 bases). V was clipped by 10 bases and J by 1 base, with 9 bases between them. The CDR3 contains 12 residues. CDR1 is KGHDR and CDR2 is SFDVKD in the germline V gene. CDR3 amino acids: CATEDLQETQYF. In DNA form, the CDR3 reads TGTGCCACGGAGGACCTCCAAGAGACCCAGTACTTC.

This clonotype was seen a few times. The chain joins TRBV19 to TRBJ2-1; D is perhaps TRBD2 (5 bases). V lost 3 bases and J lost 3, with 9 bases in between. The CDR3 sequence is 14 residues long. Germline V lookup: CDR1 LNHDA, CDR2 SQIVND (reference sequence). CDR3 in DNA: TGTGCCAGTAGTATTACTAGTTTCTACAATGAGCAGTTCTTC. Protein product: CASSITSFYNEQFF.

In its sample, this clonotype was seen many times. The chain has TRBV5-1 and TRBJ2-7; 8 bases are a match to TRBD1. CDR1 SGHRS and CDR2 YFSETQ come from the germline V gene. The CDR3 length is 14 residues. After removal of 0 bases from V and 4 bases from J, the junction contained 3 bases not matched to a gene. CDR3 region: CASSLGGQVYEQYF. As DNA, the CDR3 is TGCGCCAGCAGCTTGGGGGGACAGGTGTACGAGCAGTACTTC.

The table lists this clonotype with many counts. This chain uses TRBV10-3 with TRBJ2-7; TRBD2 might be the D (5 bases). The CDR3 sequence is 14 residues long. In germline, CDR1 is ENHRY, CDR2 SYGVKD. The germline V and J ends were trimmed by 0 bases and 1 base, with 7 bases remaining between them. The CDR3: CAISESTRSYEQYF. As DNA, the CDR3 is TGTGCCATCAGTGAGTCAACTAGATCCTACGAGCAGTACTTC.

CDR3 in amino acids: CASSYNTVLDEQYV. Here the CDR3 DNA reads TGTGCCAGCAGTTATAACACAGTCCTTGACGAGCAGTACGTC. The genes are TRBV6-5 and TRBJ2-7; D gene uncertain. The CDR3 has 14 residues. From germline, CDR1 is MNHEY and CDR2 SVGAGI. The ends were cut back, 3 bases at V and 5 bases at J, with 14 bases in the middle.

This chain uses TRBV27 with TRBJ1-5; a possible D gene is TRBD1 (5 bases). The V gene's germline CDR1 is MNHEY and CDR2 SMNVEV (reference sequence). The CDR3 is made up of 15 amino acids. V dropped 6 bases and J dropped 0 bases, with 12 bases sitting between them. The CDR3: CASSPGTDSNQPQHF. DNA of the CDR3: TGTGCCAGCAGCCCCGGGACGGATAGCAATCAGCCCCAGCATTTT.

This clonotype was counted many times. V gene TRBV20-1 combines with J gene TRBJ1-5; unclear D gene. Between the trimmed V and J ends, which lost 3 bases and 6 bases, there was a span of 15 bases. Germline CDR1 and CDR2: DFQATT and SNEGSKA (reference sequence). The CDR3 sequence is 14 residues long. The CDR3 DNA is TGCAGTGCTAGGATCCGGGCCGCGGGTCAGCCCCAGCATTTT. It translates to CSARIRAAGQPQHF.

This clonotype came up a few times. The chain is built from TRBV19 and TRBJ2-5; no firm D call. The V end lost 5 bases, the J end lost 0 bases, and 19 bases lay between the germline ends. The CDR3 contains 17 residues. Germline V gene lookup returns CDR1 LNHDA and CDR2 SQIVND (reference sequence). The CDR3 DNA follows: TGTGCCAGTAGTCAGATCTTCCGCGGCTCGTACCAAGAGACCCAGTACTTC. Its translation: CASSQIFRGSYQETQYF.

This clonotype was picked up many times. The chain employs TRBV20-1 and TRBJ1-5, with D perhaps TRBD1 (5 bases). V was cut by 3 bases and J by 8 bases, with 14 bases left in between. The CDR3 spans 13 residues. CDR1 is DFQATT and CDR2 is SNEGSKA in the germline V gene (reference sequence). CDR3 region: CSASPTPDKPQHF. CDR3 nucleotides: TGCAGTGCTAGCCCCACCCCGGACAAGCCCCAGCATTTT.

This clonotype was seen more than once but under ten times. The chain couples TRBV7-2 to TRBJ2-5; the match to TRBD1 covers 8 bases. Per the germline V gene, CDR1 is SGHTA and CDR2 is FQGNSA. The CDR3 runs 16 residues. Unmatched junction bases numbered 11, after V lost 4 bases and J lost 4 bases. Here the CDR3 DNA reads TGTGCCAGCAGCTCCCTGTGGACAGGGCAGCGAGAGACCCAGTACTTC. It yields the protein CASSSLWTGQRETQYF.

A few counts support this clonotype. V usage is TRBV9 and J usage is TRBJ2-3, with a possible D match to TRBD1 (6 bases). Between the trimmed V and J ends, which lost 2 bases and 2 bases, there was a span of 18 bases. CDR1 and CDR2 (germline): SGDLS, YYNGEE. There are 17 residues in the CDR3. The CDR3 DNA reads as TGTGCCAGCAGCGTCCGCTCCGGGACAATCTACACAGATACGCAGTATTTT. Its translation: CASSVRSGTIYTDTQYF.

This clonotype came up many times. V usage is TRBV24-1 and J usage is TRBJ2-3; D not resolved. CDR1 is KGHDR and CDR2 is SFDVKD in the germline V gene. This CDR3 is 15 amino acids long. The V end was cut by 2 bases, the J end by 3 bases, with 11 bases between. The CDR3 loop reads CATSDSGPRTDTQYF. The CDR3 bases are TGTGCCACCAGTGATTCCGGACCAAGGACAGATACGCAGTATTTT.

This clonotype was observed at least ten times. V and J are TRBV12-3 or TRBV12-4 and TRBJ2-2, with D unclear. This CDR3 has 12 amino acids. V was cut by 10 bases and J by 6 bases, with 12 bases left in between. The CDR3 coding sequence is TGTGCCATCGAGATAGCATCCGGGGAGCTGTTTTTT. Its translation: CAIEIASGELFF.

This clonotype turned up a few times. V usage is TRBV14 and J usage is TRBJ2-1, with D uncertain. CDR1 and CDR2 from the germline V gene are SGHDN and FVKESK. This CDR3 is 14 amino acids long. V was trimmed by 3 bases and J by 4 bases, leaving 10 bases between them. The DNA for the CDR3 is TGTGCCAGCAGCCAGGGATCTCAGTACAATGAGCAGTTCTTC. Amino acid sequence: CASSQGSQYNEQFF. Filled out from reference TRBV14 and TRBJ2-1, the complete variable domain reads EAGVTQFPSHSVIEKGQTVTLRCDPISGHDNLYWYRRVMGKEIKFLLHFVKESKQDESGMPNNRFLAERTGGTYSTLKVQPAELEDSGVYFCASSQGSQYNEQFFGPGTRLTVL.